The clone carrying this TCR beta chain was observed a few times. Its specificity is unknown. Isolated RNA was reverse transcribed in full, so expressed TCRB transcripts were sequenced. Sequenced by immunoSEQ multiplex PCR; TCRdb stores in-frame clones only, minus some. Of 300,000 to 450,000 clones detected, around 12% appear once; the ten largest clones hold roughly 0.0097%. The data were obtained in a study of beta chain features in type 1 diabetes. The study, taken as a whole, reports: Shorter TCRB CDR3s, moderately but significantly so, were found in Type 1 diabetes patients in all four CD4+ subsets.

The CDR3 is 12 amino acids. V was pared by 7 bases and J by 1 base, with 8 bases between. In germline, CDR1 is SQVTM, CDR2 ANQGSEA. The receptor comes from a young woman with type 1 diabetes. This chain links TRBV29-1 with TRBJ1-3; D gene uncertain. The source material was naive CD4+ T cells from blood. CDR3 region: CSGLTSGNTIYF. CDR3 coding DNA: TGCAGCGGGCTGACTTCTGGAAACACCATATATTTT.